This T cell receptor beta chain was identified in a study of T cell responses to AZD1222 COVID-19 vaccine. Whole-study results and caveats: The sample set comprised mostly white British donors with more females, and clonal diversity was possibly underestimated.

Worth noting for this clone: No antigen is known for it.

Clones were read by immunoSEQ multiplex PCR, and TCRdb kept only the in-frame ones, dropping some. The data show roughly 70,000 clones, 70% to 90% seen once. This sample comprised peripheral blood, obtained 28 days after the second AZD1222 dose. The source is an adult who received the AZD1222 COVID-19 vaccine.

In DNA form, the CDR3 reads TGCAGCGTCCAAGGGGGACACCCCAATCAGCCCCAGCATTTT. Protein: CSVQGGHPNQPQHF. This chain connects TRBV29-1 to TRBJ1-5; D might be TRBD1 (6 bases). The V end lost 6 bases, the J end lost 3 bases, and 15 bases lay between the germline ends. CDR1 and CDR2 from the germline V gene are SQVTM and ANQGSEA. CDR3 length: 14 residues.